This T cell receptor beta chain derives from a study of cytomegalovirus exposure and HLA in healthy donors (dated by TCRdb to 2017 to 2019). The study in broad terms: An earlier analysis of some 620 of the donors reported about 280 Gb of sequence data and 90 million to 120 million unique TCR beta sequences obtained from roughly 170 million T cells. Every repertoire in the discovery cohort had been generated on one and the same sequencing platform. In an earlier analysis of 550 to 700 of the donors, high-throughput TCR beta sequencing was used to judge whether each TCR beta V gene segment behaved as functional or pseudogenic. High-throughput TCR immunosequencing, statistical association of individual TCRs with disease status, and machine learning were combined to predict cytomegalovirus infection status. Typing coverage varied by locus: about 620-630 donors for A, B, C, DRB1 and DQB1; around 560 for DQA1; about 570 for DPA1; 450 to 480 for DPB1. Besides the first cohort of hundreds of subjects, a separate validation cohort made up of 120 different subjects was used. About 330 gigabases of sequencing data and around 85 million unique TCR sequences made up an early release that covered roughly 670 HLA-typed donors. In a later genetic analysis, genome-wide SNP genotypes for about 65% of the roughly 700 donors were used, and that subset was treated as a discovery cohort. Among the roughly 370 genotyped donors, approximately 77% belonged to the genetic ancestry cluster associated with self-reported Caucasian donors. The study was designed to test whether signatures of past pathogen exposure could be identified by cataloging public T cell receptors. A later analysis re-examined previously published TCR beta repertoires from 600 to 700 donors and added high-resolution HLA genotyping to investigate patterns of TCR occurrence. Alongside the repertoire data, information on donor age, sex, ethnicity and CMV serostatus was compiled. HLA typing included class I and class II loci at four-digit resolution. Among about 410 genotyped donors of the cohort, an average of roughly 230,000 unique TCR beta nucleotide sequences was sequenced per donor, of which 15% to 20% were non-productive. The T cell repertoires of about 700 subjects were profiled by immunosequencing and related to cytomegalovirus serostatus. Rather than drawing on any new phenotypic data, the later analysis identified candidate immune exposures from TCR beta sequences and the way those sequences occurred across donors. A few DR-DQ haplotypes were treated as single units for association and clustering because of strong linkage in the cohort.

Overall study outcomes, separate from this receptor: An earlier analysis of approximately 530 of the donors showed that most TCR beta V segments appeared in productive rearrangements either about 87% or about 30% of the time, which broadly matched IMGT annotations. In the study, about 150 TCR beta chains were listed as associated with cytomegalovirus. About 15 rarely observed V segments, including chromosome 9 orphons, were excluded from the earlier analysis of almost 600 of the donors because counts were too low. Correlated functional status among segregating V segments might be attributable to linkage disequilibrium, but an unknown experimental factor could not be ruled out. When HLA alleles, especially DR and DQ, strongly co-occurred, attributing TCR associations to individual alleles was difficult. Most TCR sequences were seen in very few donors, while some public TCRs were found in many individuals. In this cohort, only TCR beta chains were sequenced, and detectable features were limited by the absence of alpha or paired-chain data. The only immune exposure information available for the cohort was CMV serostatus. According to a later analysis, most CMV-associated TCR beta chains appeared to be HLA-restricted, and the HLA associations seemed to be driven largely by CMV exposure. The authors suggested that the approach could potentially be generalized to other disease states and immunological phenotypes. In a later analysis, HLA-associated TCR beta chains showed more clonal expansion and lower generation probabilities than non-associated chains that were equally common. A cluster of highly shared sequence variants was judged likely to represent a technical artifact of the sequencing pipeline. In a later analysis, several top co-occurrence clusters were reported to appear linked to parvovirus B19, influenza, CMV and Epstein-Barr virus. Because HLA typing was missing for some donors at each locus, association tests included only the typed subset. The classifier was reported to diagnose cytomegalovirus status with high specificity and sensitivity in both the original and validation cohorts. A later genetic analysis associated a missense DCLRE1C variant with V-gene and J-gene trimming of TCR beta chains, and an independent cohort replicated the association. Because the 87-base-pair reads could not distinguish some IMGT-functional V segments, including TRBV6-2 and TRBV6-3, those segments were excluded. In a later analysis, the rate of TCR association differed among HLA loci, with DRB1 alleles having the most associated TCRs and HLA-C alleles having the fewest. In vitro tests confirmed that a few of the cytomegalovirus-associated TCR beta chains recognize cytomegalovirus antigens. Compared with the roughly 670-donor mean, donors in an Asian-associated ancestry cluster had fewer N-insertions in productive TCRs, according to a later genetic analysis. A further reported finding was that TCR beta sequences accurately predicted the HLA-A and HLA-B alleles for most subjects in the first cohort. The presence/absence analyses assumed that sequencing depth was roughly uniform across donors, and that assumption may not be true. Specific HLA alleles were associated with 15,000 to 20,000 TCR beta sequences at a false discovery rate of 0.05 in a later analysis.

This clone was observed a single time. Its cognate antigen has yet to be identified. Base qualities were left out, and no much larger clone turns up one base away. Receptor amplification or capture employed the immunoSEQ multiplex PCR assay. The multiplex PCR relied on a mix of 60 forward primers for TCR Vbeta segments and 13 reverse primers for TCR Jbeta segments. Amplification of the CDR3 region of rearranged TCR beta genes was performed with a multiplex PCR assay on genomic DNA. The amplified TCR beta libraries were sequenced on the Illumina HiSeq System as 87-base-pair reads. As for the authors' bioinformatics: A later analysis tallied tens of millions of unique TCR beta chains across the 650 to 750 repertoires, and approximately 12 million of those chains were shared by two or more donors. Raw reads were error-corrected and collapsed into unique sequences by a nearest-neighbor algorithm in which closely related sequences were merged to remove PCR and sequencing errors. V, D and J gene segments were assigned by aligning CDR3 sequences to IMGT reference sequences. For a sequence to be retained, at least a six-nucleotide match to both a V gene segment and a J gene segment was required. Rearrangements were called productive when the CDR3 lacked stop codons and stayed in frame with V and J; all others were non-productive. CDR3 was defined according to IMGT convention as the region running from the second conserved V-encoded cysteine to the conserved J-encoded phenylalanine. The earlier analysis of about 610 of the donors excluded any sequence lacking an unambiguous match to a single V gene segment. An earlier analysis of 587 of the donors classified V segments as functional when productive rearrangements were above 56.7% and as segregating when the standard deviation between donors was above 5%. A statistical classification framework was built to diagnose cytomegalovirus status from the catalog of TCR beta chain sequences. In a later analysis, TCR nucleotide sequences were compared against IMGT/GENE-DB human TR gene sequences so that V and J genes could be assigned. Using the TCRdist pipeline, a later analysis assigned CDR3 sequences along with most-parsimonious VDJ recombination scenarios. A later analysis defined each TCR beta chain by its CDR3 amino acid sequence plus V-gene family, and excluded reads lacking a unique V-gene family. In a later analysis, 450 to 600 highly shared, low-generation-probability nucleotide sequences were removed to address suspected cross-contamination and a sequencing artifact. A later analysis calculated a clonal expansion index for each public chain from normalized within-repertoire ranks of inferred template counts. Generation probabilities in a later analysis came from a VDJ recombination model fitted to out-of-frame rearrangements, and those results were checked against IGoR. Hypergeometric tests were used in a later analysis to score TCR-TCR, TCR-HLA and TCR-CMV co-occurrence, with a repertoire-size bias correction applied to the TCR pairs. In a later analysis, false discovery rates were estimated by permuting HLA or CMV assignments 20 times. A later analysis grouped co-occurring TCRs with DBSCAN, adding TCRdist sequence similarity when clustering within HLA-allele-positive subsets. Repertoires with fewer than 30,000 or more than 120,000 public chains, plus five repertoires with anomalous nucleotide sharing, were excluded from co-occurrence clustering. Drawn from immuneACCESS, this table holds only the in-frame rearrangements with V and J called that TCRdb kept. Clones are partly lost; checked studies trace under half to an unresolved V gene and leave the rest unexplained. V, J and clone size derive from that table, while D and trimming were established from the DNA sequence. This sample has some 190,000 clones in its table, and around 77% of those were observed once. The biggest ten clones account for approximately 2.1% of the sample.

CDR1 SGHRS and CDR2 YFSETQ are derived from the germline V gene. V is cut back by 7 bases and J by 2 bases, with 5 bases in the junction unmatched. From the cysteine through the phenylalanine, the CDR3 covers 14 amino acids. The sequence is cut down to CDR3 DNA, 42 bases in frame from base 1. The cohort comprised under 700 healthy bone marrow donors. At the time of sampling, all cohort members were nominally healthy, though unrecorded immune exposures were likely present. The donor was CMV seronegative and belonged to the group of 352 seronegative cohort members. Every donor gave a peripheral blood sample, and the peripheral blood mononuclear cells from that sample were used for TCR beta sequencing. The Qiagen DNeasy Blood Extraction Kit was used to extract genomic DNA from the blood cell samples.

The sequence was collected from a woman aged 25 to 45 in good health and CMV-seronegative. Source material: PBMCs. The receptor chain draws on TRBV5-1 and TRBJ1-1, with TRBD1 identical over 10 junction bases. The CDR3: CASGRTGGNTEAFF. The sequenced DNA: TGCGCCAGCGGACGGACAGGGGGAAACACTGAAGCTTTCTTT. The CDR3 plus the reference TRBV5-1 and TRBJ1-1 genes for the other parts give the full variable domain: KAGVTQTPRYLIKTRGQQVTLSCSPISGHRSVSWYQQTPGQGLQFLFEYFSETQRNKGNFPGRFSGRQFSNSRSEMNVSTLELGDSALYLCASGRTGGNTEAFFGQGTRLTVV.